What follows are 2 T cell receptor beta chains derived from one specimen sequenced in a study of blood T cell repertoires in COVID-19. Sequenced by immunoSEQ multiplex PCR; TCRdb stores in-frame clones only, minus some. The sample holds 100,000 to 120,000 clones, about three quarters seen once. Sequencing was carried out using peripheral blood. These receptors all stem from a woman of 80 years or more with active or convalescent COVID-19.

V is TRBV5-4 and J is TRBJ1-1; D is uncertain. The CDR3 runs to 14 residues. Per germline, CDR1 SGHNT and CDR2 YYREEE (reference sequence). V was shortened by 4 bases and J by 4 bases, with 14 bases between the two germline ends. CDR3 loop: CASSPPGGSTEAFF. CDR3 bases: TGTGCCAGCAGCCCCCCGGGAGGGAGCACTGAAGCTTTCTTT.

The rearrangement links TRBV5-5 to TRBJ2-1, with a possible D match to TRBD1 (6 bases). The length of the CDR3 is 15 residues. Between the trimmed V and J ends, which lost 0 bases and 3 bases, there was a span of 10 bases. Germline CDR1 reads SGHKS; CDR2 reads YYEKEE (reference sequence). CDR3 loop: CASSLEGDGYNEQFF. DNA for the CDR3: TGTGCCAGCAGCTTGGAGGGGGATGGCTACAATGAGCAGTTCTTC.